The 27 T cell receptor beta chains reported below all come from one sample, sequenced in a study of STAT5B mutations in CD4+ large granular lymphocyte leukemia. Some clones are missing from TCRdb's copy, which holds only in-frame ones; the method was immunoSEQ multiplex PCR. This table holds around 28,000 clones, approximately 84% found once. The specimen was CD4+ T cells from blood buffy coats. The origin of the receptors is a human donor in good health.

The chain has TRBV5-6 and TRBJ1-3; no clear D gene. The V end lost 4 bases, the J end lost 0 bases, and 8 bases lay between the germline ends. Germline V gene data show CDR1 as SGHDT and CDR2 as YYEEEE. The CDR3 spans 14 residues. As DNA, the CDR3 is TGTGCCAGCAGCCGAGACAACTCTGGAAACACCATATATTTT. The encoded protein is CASSRDNSGNTIYF.

This clone occurred a few times. The rearrangement joins TRBV15 to TRBJ1-1, with D uncertain. Germline CDR1 LNHNV, CDR2 YYDKDF (reference sequence). Trimming stripped 5 bases from V and 0 bases from J, with 7 bases between. This CDR3 comprises 13 residues. CDR3 residues: CATSSHMNTEAFF. The CDR3 nucleotides read TGTGCCACCAGCTCACATATGAACACTGAAGCTTTCTTT.

The CDR3: CAWSEEKETQYF. The CDR3 DNA reads TGTGCCTGGAGTGAAGAGAAAGAGACCCAGTACTTC. The V call is TRBV30, the J call TRBJ2-5; D not resolved. In germline, CDR1 is GTSNPN, CDR2 SVGIG (reference sequence). Trimming took 1 base from V and 3 from J, leaving 6 bases between them. The CDR3 runs 12 residues. The full variable domain, with the rest looked up from reference TRBV30 and TRBJ2-5, is SQTIHQWPATLVQPVGSPLSLECTVEGTSNPNLYWYRQAAGRGLQLLFYSVGIGQISSEVPQNLSASRPQDRQFILSSKKLLLSDSGFYLCAWSEEKETQYFGPGTRLLVL.

The V call is TRBV18, the J call TRBJ2-2; tentative D call: TRBD2 (6 bases). V was pared by 1 base and J by 3 bases, with 6 bases between. This CDR3 region has 14 residues. Germline V gene sequence: CDR1 KGHSH, CDR2 LQKENI. The CDR3 loop is CASSPQRDTGELFF. The CDR3 nucleotides are TGTGCCAGCTCACCACAGCGGGACACCGGGGAGCTGTTTTTT.

The genes are TRBV7-2 and TRBJ2-7; D not resolved. Germline CDR1 is SGHTA and CDR2 is FQGNSA. The CDR3 is 14 residues long. Deletions cut 4 bases from V and 2 bases from J, with 12 bases between. The CDR3 region has the DNA TGTGCCAGCAGCTCCAACAGCATAGCCTACGAGCAGTACTTC. It specifies CASSSNSIAYEQYF. The whole variable domain, filled in from reference TRBV7-2 and TRBJ2-7, reads GAGVSQSPSNKVTEKGKDVELRCDPISGHTALYWYRQSLGQGLEFLIYFQGNSAPDKSGLPSDRFSAERTGGSVSTLTIQRTQQEDSAVYLCASSSNSIAYEQYFGPGTRLTVT.

The table lists this clone with a count of one. The V gene is TRBV27, the J gene TRBJ1-5; D not certain. The CDR3 runs 14 residues. V shed 2 bases and J shed 0 bases, with 5 bases lying between them. Looked up from germline, CDR1 is MNHEY and CDR2 is SMNVEV (reference sequence). CDR3 DNA sequence: TGTGCCAGCAGTTTAAAGGGTAGCAATCAGCCCCAGCATTTT. It encodes CASSLKGSNQPQHF.

This clone was found a few times. The J gene is TRBJ2-7, the V gene TRBV18; weak D call: TRBD1 (6 bases). V was clipped by 4 bases and J by 3 bases, with 7 bases between them. CDR3 length equals 12 residues. Germline CDR1 reads KGHSH; CDR2 reads LQKENI. CDR3 coding DNA: TGTGCCAGCTCACTGGACAGCTACGAGCAGTACTTC. It yields the protein CASSLDSYEQYF. Full variable domain (rest looked up from reference TRBV18 and TRBJ2-7): NAGVMQNPRHLVRRRGQEARLRCSPMKGHSHVYWYRQLPEEGLKFMVYLQKENIIDESGMPKERFSAEFPKEGPSILRIQQVVRGDSAAYFCASSLDSYEQYFGPGTRLTVT.

The V and J genes are TRBV27 and TRBJ2-5; the match to TRBD1 covers 9 bases. CDR1 MNHEY and CDR2 SMNVEV come from the germline V gene (reference sequence). J gave up 7 bases and V 0 bases, and 3 bases lay outside the gene matches. This CDR3 has 14 residues. The CDR3 region is CASSLSQGAGTQYF. CDR3 nucleotide sequence: TGTGCCAGCAGTTTATCACAGGGGGCCGGGACCCAGTACTTC.

The chain is built from TRBV30 and TRBJ1-5; a weak D match, TRBD1 (5 bases). V gave up 0 bases and J gave up 2 bases, with 20 bases separating them. CDR1 is GTSNPN, CDR2 SVGIG, per germline (reference sequence). This CDR3 contains 18 residues. CDR3 region: CAWSVQAITLSGNQPQHF. CDR3 DNA: TGTGCCTGGAGTGTACAGGCGATTACTCTCTCGGGCAATCAGCCCCAGCATTTT.

This rearrangement joins TRBV30 to TRBJ1-1; 8 positions agree with TRBD1. The CDR3 contains 14 residues. Germline V gene lookup returns CDR1 GTSNPN and CDR2 SVGIG (reference sequence). The junction had 13 bases not matched to a gene; V was cut back by 7 bases and J by 6 bases. In nucleotides, the CDR3 is TGTGCCTTCGAACCCGGACAGGGAATGTCTGAAGCTTTCTTT. This translates into CAFEPGQGMSEAFF.

V gene TRBV5-1 combines with J gene TRBJ2-1; TRBD2 matches 7 bases. The V gene's germline CDR1 is SGHRS and CDR2 YFSETQ. The CDR3 spans 15 residues. Trimming took 5 bases from V and 6 from J; bases not matched to a gene: 11. CDR3 sequence: CASRGREASFNEQFF. Written as DNA, the CDR3 is TGCGCCAGCAGGGGTCGGGAGGCCTCGTTCAATGAGCAGTTCTTC.

The rearrangement joins TRBV10-3 to TRBJ1-1; 8 bases agree with TRBD1. Trimming took 5 bases from V and 0 from J; bases not matched to a gene: 2. The CDR3 totals 14 residues. The germline V gene encodes CDR1 ENHRY and CDR2 SYGVKD. The DNA for the CDR3 is TGTGCCATCAGTAGGACAGGGTTGAACACTGAAGCTTTCTTT. Translation gives CAISRTGLNTEAFF.

The chain is built from TRBV27 and TRBJ1-1; 7 bases are shared with TRBD1. CDR3 length: 14 residues. With V trimmed by 6 bases and J by 5 bases, 9 bases remained unmatched. The germline V gene encodes CDR1 MNHEY and CDR2 SMNVEV (reference sequence). The CDR3 is CASSSGTARTEAFF. The CDR3 DNA reads as TGTGCCAGCAGCTCCGGGACAGCGAGGACTGAAGCTTTCTTT.

The chain has TRBV11-2 and TRBJ1-6, with 11 bases matching TRBD1. V trimming: 1 base; J trimming: 9 bases; junction bases outside the gene matches: 2. Germline loops: CDR1 SGHAT, CDR2 FQNNGV. The CDR3 contains 15 residues. CDR3: CASSLGTGGFSPLHF. The CDR3 DNA reads TGTGCCAGCAGCTTAGGGACAGGGGGCTTTTCACCCCTCCACTTT.

The rearrangement joins TRBV21-1 to TRBJ2-1; the table assigns TRBD2, which was not confirmed against the DNA. TRBV21-1 has pseudogene status. This CDR3 has 18 amino acids. The CDR3 sequence is CASSKWSVAGVKPNEQFF. In DNA form, the CDR3 reads TGTGCCAGCAGCAAATGGTCAGTGGCGGGAGTAAAGCCTAATGAGCAGTTCTTC.

The rearrangement uses TRBV28 and TRBJ1-2; D not resolved. CDR1 MDHEN and CDR2 SYDVKM come from the germline V gene. The V and J ends lost 6 bases and 8 bases respectively, with 19 bases between them. The CDR3 extends over 14 amino acids. The CDR3 DNA reads TGTGCCAGCAGACCACAAGACGCGGTGTTAGGCTACACCTTC. It translates to CASRPQDAVLGYTF.

This rearrangement joins TRBV7-2 to TRBJ1-6, with TRBD1 identical over 10 bases. The junction had 9 bases not matched to a gene; V was cut back by 1 base and J by 9 bases. Germline V lookup: CDR1 SGHTA, CDR2 FQGNSA. CDR3 length: 17 residues. This chain's CDR3 is CASSLESGTGVSSPLHF. CDR3 nucleotides: TGTGCCAGCAGCTTAGAAAGTGGGACAGGGGTATCTTCACCCCTCCACTTT. The full variable domain, in which reference TRBV7-2 and TRBJ1-6 provide the parts outside the CDR3, is GAGVSQSPSNKVTEKGKDVELRCDPISGHTALYWYRQSLGQGLEFLIYFQGNSAPDKSGLPSDRFSAERTGGSVSTLTIQRTQQEDSAVYLCASSLESGTGVSSPLHFGNGTRLTVT.

The rearrangement uses TRBV19 and TRBJ2-7; 9 bases are a match to TRBD2. The CDR3 has 14 residues. CDR1 and CDR2 from the germline V gene are LNHDA and SQIVND (reference sequence). With V trimmed by 5 bases and J by 2 bases, 4 bases remained unmatched. The CDR3: CASSVTSGTYEQYF. DNA of the CDR3: TGTGCCAGTAGTGTGACTAGCGGTACCTACGAGCAGTACTTC. Together with reference TRBV19 and TRBJ2-7, the CDR3 gives the full variable domain: DGGITQSPKYLFRKEGQNVTLSCEQNLNHDAMYWYRQDPGQGLRLIYYSQIVNDFQKGDIAEGYSVSREKKESFPLTVTSAQKNPTAFYLCASSVTSGTYEQYFGPGTRLTVT.

This clone was picked up a small number of times. The chain carries TRBV28 and TRBJ1-1, with D unclear. The CDR3 has 14 amino acids. CDR1 is MDHEN, CDR2 SYDVKM, per germline. V was pared by 5 bases and J by 5 bases, with 15 bases between. DNA of the CDR3: TGTGCCAGCAGTCTAAAGAGGGTTGGGACTGAAGCTTTCTTT. Amino acids: CASSLKRVGTEAFF.

The V call is TRBV28, the J call TRBJ2-1; D gene unclear. CDR3 size: 12 residues. The germline V gene has CDR1 MDHEN and CDR2 SYDVKM. V was cut by 8 bases and J by 8 bases, with 13 bases left in between. This chain's CDR3 is CASDGPYDEQFF. The CDR3 nucleotides read TGTGCCAGCGACGGTCCTTACGATGAGCAGTTCTTC.

The chain recombines TRBV7-2 with TRBJ2-3; possibly TRBD1 for D (6 bases). The CDR3 length is 15 residues. V was trimmed by 6 bases and J by 1 base, leaving 14 bases between them. The germline V gene encodes CDR1 SGHTA and CDR2 FQGNSA. The CDR3 loop is CASSPQGGRTDTQYF. The CDR3 nucleotides are TGTGCCAGCAGTCCCCAAGGGGGTCGCACAGATACGCAGTATTTT. Looking up the rest from reference TRBV7-2 and TRBJ2-3 gives the full variable domain: GAGVSQSPSNKVTEKGKDVELRCDPISGHTALYWYRQSLGQGLEFLIYFQGNSAPDKSGLPSDRFSAERTGGSVSTLTIQRTQQEDSAVYLCASSPQGGRTDTQYFGPGTRLTVL.

The CDR3 nucleotides read TGTGCCTGGAGTATGCCGGGACAGGGGTCGCAGCCCCAGCATTTT. It specifies CAWSMPGQGSQPQHF. V is TRBV30 and J is TRBJ1-5; 10 nucleotides line up with TRBD1. In germline, CDR1 is GTSNPN, CDR2 SVGIG (reference sequence). The V segment lost 2 bases and the J segment 7 bases; nucleotides outside the gene matches: 8. This CDR3 spans 15 amino acids.

The genes are TRBV7-6 and TRBJ2-6; 7 bases are shared with TRBD1. The junction had 5 bases not matched to a gene; V was cut back by 5 bases and J by 4 bases. CDR3 length: 15 amino acids. CDR1 SGHVS and CDR2 FNYEAQ come from the germline V gene. The CDR3 nucleotides are TGTGCCAGCAGCCTAACAGGGGAAGGGGCCAACGTCCTGACTTTC. Protein sequence: CASSLTGEGANVLTF. Full variable domain (remainder filled in from reference TRBV7-6 and TRBJ2-6): GAGVSQSPRYKVTKRGQDVALRCDPISGHVSLYWYRQALGQGPEFLTYFNYEAQQDKSGLPNDRFSAERPEGSISTLTIQRTEQRDSAMYRCASSLTGEGANVLTFGAGSRLTVL.

The rearrangement links TRBV29-1 to TRBJ1-1; D is unclear. The CDR3 runs 11 residues. Per germline, CDR1 SQVTM and CDR2 ANQGSEA. Between the trimmed V and J ends, which lost 6 bases and 1 base, there was a span of 6 bases. The CDR3 DNA follows: TGCAGCGTCACCCCGAACACTGAAGCTTTCTTT. It specifies CSVTPNTEAFF.

CDR3 sequence reads: CASSSIPKSETQYF. CDR3 nucleotide sequence: TGTGCCAGCAGTTCCATCCCGAAATCGGAGACCCAGTACTTC. The V gene is TRBV28, the J gene TRBJ2-5; no definite D call. Germline CDR1 and CDR2: MDHEN and SYDVKM. CDR3 length equals 14 residues. Trimming shortened V by 4 bases and J by 5 bases, and 14 bases separated the two germline ends.

This clone was seen more than once but under ten times. The J gene is TRBJ1-1, the V gene TRBV28; D not resolved. The length of the CDR3 is 13 residues. The V gene's germline CDR1 is MDHEN and CDR2 SYDVKM. V lost 5 bases, J lost 1 base, and 8 bases lay in between. The CDR3 loop is CASSLDANTEAFF. CDR3 DNA sequence: TGTGCCAGCAGTCTTGATGCGAACACTGAAGCTTTCTTT.

The chain is built from TRBV30 and TRBJ1-3, with 8 bases that match TRBD1. In germline, CDR1 is GTSNPN, CDR2 SVGIG (reference sequence). Trimming took 2 bases from V and 4 from J; bases not matched to a gene: 7. The CDR3 sequence is 15 residues long. Written as DNA, the CDR3 is TGTGCCTGGAGTCGTGCAGGGGGCTCCGGAAACACCATATATTTT. Translated: CAWSRAGGSGNTIYF.